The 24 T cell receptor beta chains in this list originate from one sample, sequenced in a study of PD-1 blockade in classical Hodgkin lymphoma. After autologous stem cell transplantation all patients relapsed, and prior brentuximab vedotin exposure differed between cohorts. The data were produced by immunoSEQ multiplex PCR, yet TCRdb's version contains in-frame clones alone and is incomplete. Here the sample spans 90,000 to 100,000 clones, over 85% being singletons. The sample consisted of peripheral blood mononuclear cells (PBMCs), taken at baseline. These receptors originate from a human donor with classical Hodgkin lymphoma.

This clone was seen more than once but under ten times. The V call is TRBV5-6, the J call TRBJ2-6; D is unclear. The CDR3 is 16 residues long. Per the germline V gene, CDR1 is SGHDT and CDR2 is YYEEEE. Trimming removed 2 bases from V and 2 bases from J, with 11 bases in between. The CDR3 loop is CASSFVRSAGANVLTF. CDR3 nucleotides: TGTGCCAGCAGCTTTGTCAGGTCGGCTGGGGCCAACGTCCTGACTTTC. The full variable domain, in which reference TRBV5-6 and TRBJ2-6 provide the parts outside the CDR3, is DAGVTQSPTHLIKTRGQQVTLRCSPKSGHDTVSWYQQALGQGPQFIFQYYEEEERQRGNFPDRFSGHQFPNYSSELNVNALLLGDSALYLCASSFVRSAGANVLTFGAGSRLTVL.

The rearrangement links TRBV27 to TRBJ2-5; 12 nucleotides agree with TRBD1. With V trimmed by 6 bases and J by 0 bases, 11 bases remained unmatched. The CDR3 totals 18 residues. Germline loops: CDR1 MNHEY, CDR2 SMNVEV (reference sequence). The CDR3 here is CASRNPGTGGLYQETQYF. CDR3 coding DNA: TGTGCCAGCAGAAACCCCGGGACAGGGGGCTTGTACCAAGAGACCCAGTACTTC.

CDR3 amino acids: CASSGTSAQAKNIQYF. The CDR3 region has the DNA TGCGCCAGCAGCGGTACTAGCGCCCAAGCCAAAAACATTCAGTACTTC. J is TRBJ2-4 and V is TRBV10-1, with 7 bases identical to TRBD2. The CDR3 has 16 residues. Germline trimming cut 6 bases from V and 0 bases from J; bases unmatched to any gene: 8. The germline V gene has CDR1 WNHNN and CDR2 SYGVQD (reference sequence).

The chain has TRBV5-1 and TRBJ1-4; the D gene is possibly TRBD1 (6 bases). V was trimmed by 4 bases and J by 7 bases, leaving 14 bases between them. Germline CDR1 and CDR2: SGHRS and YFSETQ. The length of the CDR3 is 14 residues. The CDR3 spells CASSLQGTSEKLFF. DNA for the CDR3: TGCGCCAGCAGCCTACAGGGTACATCTGAAAAACTGTTTTTT.

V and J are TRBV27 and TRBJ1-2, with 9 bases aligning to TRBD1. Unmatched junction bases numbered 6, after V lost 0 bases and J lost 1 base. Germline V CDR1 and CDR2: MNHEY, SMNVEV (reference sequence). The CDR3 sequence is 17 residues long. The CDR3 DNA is TGTGCCAGCAGTTTATCGACCGGGACAGGGTATAACTATGGCTACACCTTC. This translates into CASSLSTGTGYNYGYTF.

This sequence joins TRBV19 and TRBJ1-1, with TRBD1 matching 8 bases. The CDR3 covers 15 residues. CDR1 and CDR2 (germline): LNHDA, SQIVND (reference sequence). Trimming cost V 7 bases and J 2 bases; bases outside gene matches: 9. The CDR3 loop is CASTPGQGGNTEAFF. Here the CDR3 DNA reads TGTGCCAGTACTCCTGGACAGGGAGGAAACACTGAAGCTTTCTTT.

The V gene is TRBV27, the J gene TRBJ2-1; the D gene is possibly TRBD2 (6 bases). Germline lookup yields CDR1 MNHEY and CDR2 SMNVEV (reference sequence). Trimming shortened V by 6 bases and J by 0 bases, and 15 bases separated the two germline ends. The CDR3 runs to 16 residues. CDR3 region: CASSSLAESSYNEQFF. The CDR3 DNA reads TGTGCCAGCAGCTCTTTAGCGGAAAGCTCCTACAATGAGCAGTTCTTC.

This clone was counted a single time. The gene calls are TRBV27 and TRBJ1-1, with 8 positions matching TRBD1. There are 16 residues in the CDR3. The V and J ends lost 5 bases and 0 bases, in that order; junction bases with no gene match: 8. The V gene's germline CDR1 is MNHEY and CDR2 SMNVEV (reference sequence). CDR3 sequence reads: CASSPKRQGLNTEAFF. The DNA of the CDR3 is TGTGCCAGCAGTCCCAAAAGACAGGGGCTGAACACTGAAGCTTTCTTT.

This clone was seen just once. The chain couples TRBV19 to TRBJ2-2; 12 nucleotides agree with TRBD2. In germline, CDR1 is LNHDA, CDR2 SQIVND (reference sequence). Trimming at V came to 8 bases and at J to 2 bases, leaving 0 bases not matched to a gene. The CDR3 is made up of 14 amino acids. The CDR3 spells CASGLAGNTGELFF. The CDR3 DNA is TGTGCCAGTGGACTAGCGGGAAACACCGGGGAGCTGTTTTTT. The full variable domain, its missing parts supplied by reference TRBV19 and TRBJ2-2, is DGGITQSPKYLFRKEGQNVTLSCEQNLNHDAMYWYRQDPGQGLRLIYYSQIVNDFQKGDIAEGYSVSREKKESFPLTVTSAQKNPTAFYLCASGLAGNTGELFFGEGSRLTVL.

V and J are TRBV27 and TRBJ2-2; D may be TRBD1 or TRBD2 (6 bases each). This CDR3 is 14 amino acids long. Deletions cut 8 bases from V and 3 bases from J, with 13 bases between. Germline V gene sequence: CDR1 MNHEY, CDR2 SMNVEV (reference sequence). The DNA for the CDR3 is TGTGCCAGCGCCAGAGGGGGGTACACCGGGGAGCTGTTTTTT. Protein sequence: CASARGGYTGELFF.

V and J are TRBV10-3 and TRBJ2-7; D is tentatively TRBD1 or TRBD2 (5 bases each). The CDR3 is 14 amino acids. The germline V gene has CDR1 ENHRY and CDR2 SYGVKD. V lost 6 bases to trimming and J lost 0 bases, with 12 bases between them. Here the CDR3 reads CAIRNPGPSYEQYF. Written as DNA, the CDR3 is TGTGCCATCAGGAACCCGGGGCCCTCCTACGAGCAGTACTTC.

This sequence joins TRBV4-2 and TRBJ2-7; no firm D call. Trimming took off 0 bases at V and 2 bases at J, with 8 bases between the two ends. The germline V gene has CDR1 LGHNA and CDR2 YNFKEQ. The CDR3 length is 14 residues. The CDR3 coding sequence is TGTGCCAGCAGCCAAGATCAACGAGCCTACGAGCAGTACTTC. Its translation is CASSQDQRAYEQYF.

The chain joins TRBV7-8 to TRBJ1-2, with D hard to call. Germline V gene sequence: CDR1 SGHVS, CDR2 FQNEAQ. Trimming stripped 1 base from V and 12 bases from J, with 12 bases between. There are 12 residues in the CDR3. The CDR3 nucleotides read TGTGCCAGCAGCTTAGGGACCGCCGCTGACACCTTC. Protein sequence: CASSLGTAADTF.

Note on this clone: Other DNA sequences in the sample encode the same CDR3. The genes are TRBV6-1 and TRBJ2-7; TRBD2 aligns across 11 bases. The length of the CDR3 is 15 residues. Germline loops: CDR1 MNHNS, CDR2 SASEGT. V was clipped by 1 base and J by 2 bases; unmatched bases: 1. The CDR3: CASSEGLAGPYEQYF. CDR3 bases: TGTGCCAGCAGTGAAGGACTAGCGGGGCCCTACGAGCAGTACTTC.

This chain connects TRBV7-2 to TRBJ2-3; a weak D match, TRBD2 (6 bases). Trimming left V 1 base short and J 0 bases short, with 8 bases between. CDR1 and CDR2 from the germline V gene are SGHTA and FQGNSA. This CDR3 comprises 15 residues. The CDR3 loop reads CASSLDGTSTDTQYF. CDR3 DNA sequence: TGTGCCAGCAGCTTAGACGGGACTAGCACAGATACGCAGTATTTT.

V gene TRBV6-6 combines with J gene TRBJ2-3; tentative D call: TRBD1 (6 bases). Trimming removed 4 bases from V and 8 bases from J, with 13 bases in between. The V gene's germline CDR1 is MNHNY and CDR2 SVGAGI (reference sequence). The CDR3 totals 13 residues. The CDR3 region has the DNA TGTGCCAGCAGTTTCCAGGGGAAGATTACGCAGTATTTT. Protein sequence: CASSFQGKITQYF.

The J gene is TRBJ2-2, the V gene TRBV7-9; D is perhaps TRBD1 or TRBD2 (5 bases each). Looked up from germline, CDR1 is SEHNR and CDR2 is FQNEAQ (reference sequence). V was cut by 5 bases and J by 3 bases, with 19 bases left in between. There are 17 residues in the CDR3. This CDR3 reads CASSPGTPAPHTGELFF. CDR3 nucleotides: TGTGCCAGCAGCCCCGGGACCCCCGCCCCCCACACCGGGGAGCTGTTTTTT.

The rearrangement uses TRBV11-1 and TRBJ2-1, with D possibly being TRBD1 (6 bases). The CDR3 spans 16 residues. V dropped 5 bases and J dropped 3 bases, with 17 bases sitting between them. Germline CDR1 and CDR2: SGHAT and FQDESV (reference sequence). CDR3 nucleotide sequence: TGTGCCAGCAGCGAAGGAAGTACAGGGATCTACAATGAGCAGTTCTTC. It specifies CASSEGSTGIYNEQFF.

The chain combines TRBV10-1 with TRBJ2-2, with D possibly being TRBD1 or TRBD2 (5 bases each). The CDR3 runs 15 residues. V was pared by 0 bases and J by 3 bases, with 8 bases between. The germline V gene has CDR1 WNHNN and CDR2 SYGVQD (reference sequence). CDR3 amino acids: CASSESRGYTGELFF. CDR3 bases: TGCGCCAGCAGTGAGTCTCGGGGCTACACCGGGGAGCTGTTTTTT.

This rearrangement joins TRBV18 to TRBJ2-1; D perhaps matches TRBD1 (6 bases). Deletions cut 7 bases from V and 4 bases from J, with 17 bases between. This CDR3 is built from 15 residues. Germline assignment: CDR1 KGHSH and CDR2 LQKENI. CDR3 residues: CASFDSETGYNEQFF. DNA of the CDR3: TGTGCCAGCTTTGACAGCGAAACAGGGTACAATGAGCAGTTCTTC.

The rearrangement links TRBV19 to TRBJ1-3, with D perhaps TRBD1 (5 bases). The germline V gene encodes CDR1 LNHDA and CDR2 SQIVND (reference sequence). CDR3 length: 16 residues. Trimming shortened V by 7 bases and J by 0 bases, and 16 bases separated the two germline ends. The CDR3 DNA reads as TGTGCCAGTAAGGCGGGACCTTACCGCTCTGGAAACACCATATATTTT. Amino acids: CASKAGPYRSGNTIYF.

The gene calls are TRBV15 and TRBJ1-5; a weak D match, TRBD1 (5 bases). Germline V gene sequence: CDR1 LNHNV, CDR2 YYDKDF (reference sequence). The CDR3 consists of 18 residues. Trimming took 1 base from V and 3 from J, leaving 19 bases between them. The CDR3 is CATSRARGFRDPNQPQHF. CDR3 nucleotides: TGTGCCACCAGCAGAGCTCGGGGGTTTCGGGACCCCAATCAGCCCCAGCATTTT.

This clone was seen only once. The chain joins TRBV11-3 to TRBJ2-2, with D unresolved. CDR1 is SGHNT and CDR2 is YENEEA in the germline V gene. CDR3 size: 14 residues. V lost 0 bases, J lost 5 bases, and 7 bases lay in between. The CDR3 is CASSLDRWTGELFF. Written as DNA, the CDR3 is TGTGCCAGCAGCTTAGATCGGTGGACCGGGGAGCTGTTTTTT.

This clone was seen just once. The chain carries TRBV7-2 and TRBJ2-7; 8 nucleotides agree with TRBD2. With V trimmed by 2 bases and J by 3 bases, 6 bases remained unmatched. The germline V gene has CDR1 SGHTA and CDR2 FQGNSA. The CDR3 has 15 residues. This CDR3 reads CASSLSFSGSYEQYF. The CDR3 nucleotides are TGTGCCAGCAGCTTATCATTCAGCGGGAGCTACGAGCAGTACTTC.